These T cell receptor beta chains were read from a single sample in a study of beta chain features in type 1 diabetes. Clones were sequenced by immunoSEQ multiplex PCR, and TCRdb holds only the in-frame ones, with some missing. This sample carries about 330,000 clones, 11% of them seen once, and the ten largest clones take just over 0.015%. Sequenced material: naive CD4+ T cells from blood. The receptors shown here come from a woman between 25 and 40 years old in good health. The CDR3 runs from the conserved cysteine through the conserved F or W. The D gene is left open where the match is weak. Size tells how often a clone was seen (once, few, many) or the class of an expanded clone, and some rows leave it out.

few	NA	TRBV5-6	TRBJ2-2	TGTGCCAGCAGAGGGAGGGGGGTTTTCACCGGGGAGCTGTTTTTT	CASRGRGVFTGELFF
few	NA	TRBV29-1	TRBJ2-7	TGCAGCGTTGGAGGAGGGCAGGGGACAGTAAGGGAGCAGTACTTC	CSVGGGQGTVREQYF
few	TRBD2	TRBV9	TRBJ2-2	TGTGCCAGCAGCGTAGGAAATCGGGGGGTCGACACCGGGGAGCTGTTTTTT	CASSVGNRGVDTGELFF
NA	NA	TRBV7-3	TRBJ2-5	TGTGCCAGCAGCTTAGGGGGCCCGGGGGAGACCCAGTACTTC	CASSLGGPGETQYF
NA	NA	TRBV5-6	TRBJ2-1	TGTGCCAGCAGCAAGATAGCGGTTATCAATGAGCAGTTCTTC	CASSKIAVINEQFF
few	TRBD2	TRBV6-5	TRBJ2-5	TGTGCCAGCAGTTACAGAGCGGGAGAAGAGACCCAGTACTTC	CASSYRAGEETQYF
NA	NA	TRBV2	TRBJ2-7	TGTGCCAGCAGCGGGAGAATCTACGAGCAGTACTTC	CASSGRIYEQYF
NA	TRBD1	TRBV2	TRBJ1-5	TGTGCCAGCAGGGAGAGACAGGGTAGCAATCAGCCCCAGCATTTT	CASRERQGSNQPQHF
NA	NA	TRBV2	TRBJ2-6	TGTGCCAGCAGGACGGGCTCTGGGGCCAACGTCCTGACTTTC	CASRTGSGANVLTF
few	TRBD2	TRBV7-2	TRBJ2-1	TGTGCCAGCAGCACGTGGACTAGCGGGAGAGGGAATGAGCAGTTCTTC	CASSTWTSGRGNEQFF
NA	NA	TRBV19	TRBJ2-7	TGTGCCAGTAGTATAATGGTCAGCTACGAGCAGTACTTC	CASSIMVSYEQYF
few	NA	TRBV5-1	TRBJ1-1	TGCGCCAGCAGCTTGACGGTGAACACTGAAGCTTTCTTT	CASSLTVNTEAFF
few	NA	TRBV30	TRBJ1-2	TGTGCCCTAGTGAAGGCCAACGACTATGGCTACACCTTC	CALVKANDYGYTF
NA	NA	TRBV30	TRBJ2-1	TGTGCCTGGAGACGGGATGATCACTACAATGAGCAGTTCTTC	CAWRRDDHYNEQFF
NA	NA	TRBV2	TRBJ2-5	TGTGCCAGCAGTGTGAGGCAAGAGACCCAGTACTTC	CASSVRQETQYF
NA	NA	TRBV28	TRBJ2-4	TGTGCCAGCAGTACTAGTGTAAACATTCAGTACTTC	CASSTSVNIQYF
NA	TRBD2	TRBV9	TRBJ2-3	TGTGCCAGCAGCCCCGGCGCGGGAGTGGGCACAGATACGCAGTATTTT	CASSPGAGVGTDTQYF
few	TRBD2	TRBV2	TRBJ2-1	TGTGCCAGCAGAGGGACTAGCTCCTACAATGAGCAGTTCTTC	CASRGTSSYNEQFF
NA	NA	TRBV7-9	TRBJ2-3	TGTGCCATATCAGGGTCCGATACGCAGTATTTT	CAISGSDTQYF
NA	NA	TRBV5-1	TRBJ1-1	TGCGCCAGCAGCTTGACAGGGTTTCACACTGAAGCTTTCTTT	CASSLTGFHTEAFF
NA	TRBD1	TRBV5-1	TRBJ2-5	TGCGCCAGCAGCCCGTGGACAGGGGGCGTGGAGACCCAGTACTTC	CASSPWTGGVETQYF
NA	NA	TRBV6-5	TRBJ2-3	TGTGCCAGCAGGCCTACGGAGGGCCGTCCAGATACGCAGTATTTT	CASRPTEGRPDTQYF
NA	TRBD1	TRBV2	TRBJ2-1	TGTGCCAGCAGTGAAGAATCCTGGGACAGGGGTAAGCAGTTCTTC	CASSEESWDRGKQFF
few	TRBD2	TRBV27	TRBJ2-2	TGTGCCAGCAGTTCTGGACTAGCGGGAGCGAACGGGGAGCTGTTTTTT	CASSSGLAGANGELFF
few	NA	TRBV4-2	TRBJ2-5	TGTGCCAGCAGCCAAGGTGCAGGGGAAGAGACCCAGTACTTC	CASSQGAGEETQYF
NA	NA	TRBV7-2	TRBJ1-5	TGTGCCAGCAGCTTAAACTGGGCCAATCAGCCCCAGCATTTT	CASSLNWANQPQHF
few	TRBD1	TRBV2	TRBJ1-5	TGTGCCAGCAGGCGTGTACAGGGGGTAGGGCCCCAGCATTTT	CASRRVQGVGPQHF
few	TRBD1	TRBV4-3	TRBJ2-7	TGCGCCAGCAGCCAGCGGACAGGGATCTACGAGCAGTACTTC	CASSQRTGIYEQYF
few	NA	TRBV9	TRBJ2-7	TGTGCCAGCAGCGTTACCGGGAGATCCTACGAGCAGTACTTC	CASSVTGRSYEQYF
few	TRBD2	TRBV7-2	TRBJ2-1	TGTGCCAGCAGCTTAGCGGGAGGGCCCGAGCAGTTCTTC	CASSLAGGPEQFF
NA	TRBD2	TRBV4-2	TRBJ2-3	TGTGCCAGCAGCCAAGAGGGACTAGCAACTACTAGCACAGATACGCAGTATTTT	CASSQEGLATTSTDTQYF
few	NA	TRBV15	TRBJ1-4	TGTGCCACCAGCAGAGGGCCGGGGAATGAAAAACTGTTTTTT	CATSRGPGNEKLFF
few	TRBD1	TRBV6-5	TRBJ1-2	TGTGCCACCACGACAGGGGGCTATGGCTACACCTTC	CATTTGGYGYTF
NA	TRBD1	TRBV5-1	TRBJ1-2	TGCGCCAGCAGCACCGGACAGGATAACTATGGCTACACCTTC	CASSTGQDNYGYTF
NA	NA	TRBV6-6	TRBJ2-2	TGTGCCAGCAGACCCACAGGGTTGGAAAACACCGGGGAGCTGTTTTTT	CASRPTGLENTGELFF
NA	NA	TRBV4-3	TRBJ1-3	TGCGCCAGCAGCCAAGATCCTATTGCCGCCTCTGGAAACACCATATATTTT	CASSQDPIAASGNTIYF
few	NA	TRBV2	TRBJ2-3	TGTGCCAGCAGCCGATTGCCGGTCCCCACAGATACGCAGTATTTT	CASSRLPVPTDTQYF
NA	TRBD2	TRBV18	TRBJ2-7	TGTGCCAGCTCCGCACTTGATAGCGGGACGATTACCTACGAGCAGTACTTC	CASSALDSGTITYEQYF
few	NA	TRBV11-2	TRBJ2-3	TGTGCCAGCAGCCGGACCGGGGTTAGCACAGATACGCAGTATTTT	CASSRTGVSTDTQYF
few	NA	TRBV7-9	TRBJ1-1	TGTGCCAGCAGCTCCGCAGGGAACACTGAAGCTTTCTTT	CASSSAGNTEAFF
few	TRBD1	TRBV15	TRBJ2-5	TGTGCCACCAGCAAGGGACAGGGACGTGGGGAGACCCAGTACTTC	CATSKGQGRGETQYF
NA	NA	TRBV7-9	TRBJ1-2	TGTGCCAGCAGCTTAGCTGGCGGCTACACCTTC	CASSLAGGYTF
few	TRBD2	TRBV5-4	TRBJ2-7	TGTGCCAGCGGACTAGCAGGTGAAAGCTACGAGCAGTACTTC	CASGLAGESYEQYF
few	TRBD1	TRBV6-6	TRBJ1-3	TGTGCCAGCAGTGGTAGGGGGCAAAACTCTGGAAACACCATATATTTT	CASSGRGQNSGNTIYF
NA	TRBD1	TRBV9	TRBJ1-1	TGTGCCAGCAGCGAGGGACAGGGGTACACTGAAGCTTTCTTT	CASSEGQGYTEAFF
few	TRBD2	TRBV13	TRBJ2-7	TGTGCCAGCAGCCACTCTCCGATCTTGACTAGCGGGAACGTCTACTCCTACGAGCAGTACTTC	CASSHSPILTSGNVYSYEQYF
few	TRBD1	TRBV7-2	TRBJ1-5	TGTGCCAGCAGCGGGGGACAGCCCCACAATCAGCCCCAGCATTTT	CASSGGQPHNQPQHF
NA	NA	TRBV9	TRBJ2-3	TGTGCCAGCAGCTTAGAGGGGCAGGGCACAGATACGCAGTATTTT	CASSLEGQGTDTQYF
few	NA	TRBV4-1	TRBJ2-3	TGCGCCAGCAGGACGGGAAGGGAGAGAAGCACAGATACGCAGTATTTT	CASRTGRERSTDTQYF
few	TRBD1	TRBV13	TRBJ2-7	TGTGCCAGCAGCTCGCGGGGCGGACAGGGGGCCCACGAGCAGTACTTC	CASSSRGGQGAHEQYF
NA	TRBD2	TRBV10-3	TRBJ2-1	TGTGCCATCAGCCCAAGCGGGAGGAACTCCTACAATGAGCAGTTCTTC	CAISPSGRNSYNEQFF
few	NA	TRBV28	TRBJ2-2	TGTGCCAGCGCACTACGCGCCGGGGAGCTGTTTTTT	CASALRAGELFF
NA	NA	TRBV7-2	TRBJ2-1	TGTGCCAGCAGCCCAGGGGGCGGGGGAGCCTACAATGAGCAGTTCTTC	CASSPGGGGAYNEQFF